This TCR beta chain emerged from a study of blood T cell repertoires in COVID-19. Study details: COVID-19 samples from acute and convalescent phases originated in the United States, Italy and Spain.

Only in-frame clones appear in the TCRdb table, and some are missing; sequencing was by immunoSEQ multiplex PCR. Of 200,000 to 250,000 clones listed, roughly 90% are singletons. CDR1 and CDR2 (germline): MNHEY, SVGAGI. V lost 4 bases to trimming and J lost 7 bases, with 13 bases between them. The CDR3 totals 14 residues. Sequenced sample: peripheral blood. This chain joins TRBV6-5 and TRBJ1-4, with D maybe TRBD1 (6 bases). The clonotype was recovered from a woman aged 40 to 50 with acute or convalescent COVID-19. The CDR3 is CASSSGTSTEKLFF. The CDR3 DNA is TGTGCCAGCAGTTCCGGGACATCAACTGAAAAACTGTTTTTT.